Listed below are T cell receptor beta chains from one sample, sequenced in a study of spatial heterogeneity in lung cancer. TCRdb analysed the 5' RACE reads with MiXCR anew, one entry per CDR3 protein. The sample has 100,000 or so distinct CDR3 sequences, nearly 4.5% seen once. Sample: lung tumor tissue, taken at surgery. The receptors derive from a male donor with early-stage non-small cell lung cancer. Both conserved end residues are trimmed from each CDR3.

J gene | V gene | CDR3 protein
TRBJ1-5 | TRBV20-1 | SAKYGNQPQH
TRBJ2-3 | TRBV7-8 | ASSLRVNRGQKDTQY
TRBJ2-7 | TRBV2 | ASSLTGTLVYEQY
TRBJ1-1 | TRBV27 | ASSLGGGMNTEAF
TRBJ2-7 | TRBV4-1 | ASSTGLAGRHYEQY
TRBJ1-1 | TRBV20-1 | SASRDFNTEAF
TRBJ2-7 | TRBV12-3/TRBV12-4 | ASSVKGDEQY
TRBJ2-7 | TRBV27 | ASRKAGARYEQY
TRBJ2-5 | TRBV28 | ASSPGPQETQY
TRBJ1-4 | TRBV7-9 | ASSPQGGEKLF
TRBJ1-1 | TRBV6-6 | ASSYAGIPMNTEAF
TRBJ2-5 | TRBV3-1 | ASSHWEGETQY
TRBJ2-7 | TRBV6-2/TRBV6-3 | ASSYPGGHEQY
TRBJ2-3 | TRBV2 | ASSHERESTDTQY